The T cell receptor (beta chain) under discussion was sequenced for a study of blood T cell repertoires in COVID-19. Study-level information: COVID-19 samples collected from the United States, Italy and Spain covered acute and convalescent phases.

Original data processing: Amplification with reference gene primers provided the estimates of nucleated cell counts. The data were produced by immunoSEQ multiplex PCR, yet TCRdb's version contains in-frame clones alone and is incomplete. For V, J and clone size, that table is used; D and trimming come from the DNA. The repertoire consists of around 200,000 clones, with around four fifths occurring once and the leading ten covering 5.5% to 8%. Seattle patients were enrolled during active infection and followed longitudinally. Germline CDR1 SGHRS, CDR2 YFSETQ. This CDR3 contains 15 residues. Trimming pared 3 bases from V and 7 bases from J, leaving 19 bases between.

Sequencing used peripheral blood. The source of this sequence is a woman aged 40 to 50 with COVID-19, enrolled during active disease. V is TRBV5-1 and J is TRBJ2-5; maybe TRBD1 (6 bases). CDR3 in amino acids: CASSWGHRVRGTQYF. For the CDR3, the DNA is TGCGCCAGCAGCTGGGGACACAGGGTTCGGGGGACCCAGTACTTC.